This T cell receptor beta chain was identified during a study of T cells in Graves' hyperthyroidism and ophthalmopathy. The germline V gene encodes CDR1 GTSNPN and CDR2 SVGIG (reference sequence). V lost 5 bases to trimming and J lost 4 bases, with 8 bases between them. The CDR3 totals 11 residues. RNA transcripts gave rise to amplified TCR beta CDR3 regions. During a first-round RT-PCR of the TCR CDR3, the HTBI primer set was used. From the multiplex PCR reads, TCRdb called clonotypes with MiXCR, one entry per CDR3 protein. This repertoire shows about 350,000 distinct CDR3 sequences, 15% to 20% found once; its top ten account for roughly 15%.

The V and J genes are TRBV30 and TRBJ2-5, with a tentative D call TRBD2 (6 bases). Sequenced input: blood. This receptor was identified in a woman aged 40 to 49 with Graves' ophthalmopathy. The CDR3 nucleotides are TGTGCCTGGGGACTAACAGAGACCCAGTACTTC. Its translation: CAWGLTETQYF.